Detailed here is one T cell receptor beta chain. The data are from a study of blood T cell repertoires in COVID-19. Across the study: Samples of COVID-19 (acute and convalescent) were obtained from the United States, Italy and Spain. PBMCs, B-cell-depleted T cells, or T cells provided the cDNA or gDNA that made up the material.

The CDR3 spans 15 residues. Trimming removed 5 bases at V and 1 base at J, with 12 bases between. Germline V gene sequence: CDR1 MNHEY, CDR2 SVGAGI. Original processing methods: Amplification from reference gene primers served as the basis for estimated nucleated cell counts. TCRdb keeps only in-frame clones here, not all; method: immunoSEQ multiplex PCR. V and J calls and clone size are copied from that table; D and trimming were computed from the DNA. The data contain 65,000 to 70,000 clones, approximately 86% of them singletons. The sequence derives from a woman aged 55-69 years with acute or convalescent COVID-19. This rearrangement joins TRBV6-5 to TRBJ1-5; D unresolved. The sample taken for sequencing was peripheral blood. The chain's CDR3 is CASSKDGESNQPQHF. DNA for the CDR3: TGTGCCAGCAGTAAGGACGGGGAGAGCAATCAGCCCCAGCATTTT.